The 22 T cell receptor beta chains listed next were all sequenced from one sample in a study of Graves' ophthalmopathy and Graves' hyperthyroidism. The TCR beta CDR3 regions underwent amplification from RNA transcripts. RT-PCR with HTBI primers came first, then second-round multiplex PCR. From the multiplex PCR reads, TCRdb called clonotypes with MiXCR, one entry per CDR3 protein. The top ten clones hold under 3% of a sample with about 420,000 distinct CDR3 sequences, about 21% of them seen once. Input material: peripheral blood. The receptors originated from a woman aged 18-29 years with stable Graves' hyperthyroidism.

This clonotype has only a few counts. One end of the junction is discordant with germline, which a read error may explain. The chain links TRBV11-1 to TRBJ1-1; 9 nucleotides line up with TRBD1. Germline V gives CDR1 SGHAT, CDR2 FQDESV (reference sequence). The CDR3 consists of 15 residues. CDR3 sequence reads: CASSLSRGTGFEACF. The CDR3 DNA reads TGTGCCAGCAGCTTATCACGCGGGACAGGGTTTGAGGCTTGCTTT.

Here the CDR3 DNA reads TGTGCCAGCAGCTTCGGGTCCTACGAGCAGTACTTC. It encodes CASSFGSYEQYF. The chain links TRBV6-2 or TRBV6-3 to TRBJ2-7, with unresolved D. V lost 6 bases and J 1 base, leaving 7 bases between the germline ends. The CDR3 extends over 12 amino acids. Germline assignment: CDR1 MNHEY and CDR2 SVGEGT.

This sequence joins TRBV28 and TRBJ2-7; 7 positions agree with TRBD1. V gave up 6 bases and J gave up 0 bases; unmatched junction bases: 8. The CDR3 spans 15 residues. CDR1 and CDR2 (germline): MDHEN, SYDVKM. DNA for the CDR3: TGTGCCAGCAGCCGCAACAGGGGAAACTCCTACGAGCAGTACTTC. This sequence encodes CASSRNRGNSYEQYF.

This clonotype was counted a few times. The chain joins TRBV19 to TRBJ1-5; D is possibly TRBD1 (6 bases). CDR1 is LNHDA, CDR2 SQIVND, per germline (reference sequence). Trimming removed 9 bases at V and 3 bases at J, with 15 bases between. The CDR3 runs 14 residues. In nucleotides, the CDR3 is TGTGCCAGCAATGACGGGACATACAATCAGCCCCAGCATTTT. The encoded protein is CASNDGTYNQPQHF.

The gene calls are TRBV28 and TRBJ2-7; 11 bases agree with TRBD2. The CDR3 extends over 18 amino acids. The J segment lost 4 bases and the V segment lost 8 bases, leaving 19 bases of the junction unmatched. Germline lookup yields CDR1 MDHEN and CDR2 SYDVKM. The CDR3 loop reads CASSARGLAGGRVYEQYF. CDR3 DNA: TGTGCCAGCTCCGCAAGGGGGCTAGCGGGAGGCCGGGTATACGAGCAGTACTTC.

Many counts were recorded for this clonotype. This sequence joins TRBV6-1 and TRBJ2-7; D not certain. V gave up 6 bases and J gave up 5 bases, with 11 bases separating them. This CDR3 contains 12 residues. CDR1 and CDR2 (germline): MNHNS, SASEGT. The CDR3 bases are TGTGCCAGCAGCCCGCTCGTCCACGAGCAGTACTTC. Residues: CASSPLVHEQYF.

In its sample, this clonotype was seen once. The CDR3 region is CASSPTLAGEETQYF. The CDR3 bases are TGTGCCAGCAGTCCTACCCTAGCGGGGGAGGAGACCCAGTACTTC. This chain joins TRBV6-2 or TRBV6-3 and TRBJ2-5; 10 nucleotides agree with TRBD2. Germline V lookup: CDR1 MNHEY, CDR2 SVGEGT. The CDR3 has 15 amino acids. V lost 5 bases to trimming and J lost 5 bases; unmatched junction nucleotides: 8.

The table lists this clonotype with many counts. The chain joins TRBV28 to TRBJ2-7; 9 positions agree with TRBD1. Germline V gene sequence: CDR1 MDHEN, CDR2 SYDVKM. J lost 2 bases, V lost 6 bases, and 8 bases had no gene match. This CDR3 is built from 15 residues. The CDR3 bases are TGTGCCAGCAGCCGCTTGACAGGGGGAACCTACGAGCAGTACTTC. Amino acid sequence: CASSRLTGGTYEQYF. The variable domain in full, with the rest retrieved from reference TRBV28 and TRBJ2-7, is DVKVTQSSRYLVKRTGEKVFLECVQDMDHENMFWYRQDPGLGLRLIYFSYDVKMKEKGDIPEGYSVSREKKERFSLILESASTNQTSMYLCASSRLTGGTYEQYFGPGTRLTVT.

This chain joins TRBV28 and TRBJ2-7; 8 nucleotides align to TRBD1. The V and J ends lost 6 bases and 4 bases, in that order; junction bases with no gene match: 8. CDR1 and CDR2 (germline): MDHEN, SYDVKM. This CDR3 spans 14 amino acids. The CDR3 coding sequence is TGTGCCAGCAGAAACAGGGGGTCGCGGTACGAGCAGTACTTC. Encoded protein: CASRNRGSRYEQYF.

This clonotype has a count of ten or more. This chain uses TRBV28 with TRBJ2-7; D remains unclear. The CDR3 runs 14 residues. Trimming shortened V by 3 bases and J by 4 bases, and 13 bases separated the two germline ends. Germline lookup yields CDR1 MDHEN and CDR2 SYDVKM. The CDR3 sequence is CASSFLLIGYEQYF. The DNA of the CDR3 is TGTGCCAGCAGTTTTCTACTGATTGGATACGAGCAGTACTTC.

The table lists this clonotype with many counts. The chain links TRBV7-2 to TRBJ2-7; 10 bases are a match to TRBD2. Trimming took 0 bases from V and 1 from J; bases not matched to a gene: 3. Germline V gene data show CDR1 as SGHTA and CDR2 as FQGNSA. The CDR3 extends over 16 amino acids. The DNA for the CDR3 is TGTGCCAGCAGCTTAGCTTCGACTAGCGGGTCCTACGAGCAGTACTTC. This encodes CASSLASTSGSYEQYF.

This clonotype was seen ten or more times. The rearrangement uses TRBV15 and TRBJ2-6; 9 bases align to TRBD1. CDR1 is LNHNV and CDR2 is YYDKDF in the germline V gene (reference sequence). V lost 3 bases to trimming and J lost 3 bases; unmatched junction nucleotides: 12. The CDR3 runs to 19 residues. The CDR3 loop is CATSRGPDRGGFGANVLTF. CDR3 nucleotides: TGTGCCACCAGCAGGGGGCCGGACAGGGGAGGCTTTGGGGCCAACGTCCTGACTTTC.

The sample holds one count of this clonotype. This rearrangement joins TRBV20-1 to TRBJ2-7, with TRBD2 identical over 9 bases. Looked up from germline, CDR1 is DFQATT and CDR2 is SNEGSKA (reference sequence). V shed 2 bases and J 2 bases; nucleotides not matched to a gene: 13. The CDR3 loop spans 17 amino acids. CDR3 region: CSARPLFSSGNTYEQYF. In DNA form, the CDR3 reads TGCAGTGCTAGACCACTCTTCTCTAGCGGGAACACCTACGAGCAGTACTTC.

This clonotype was seen many times. The chain recombines TRBV2 with TRBJ2-2; D gene uncertain. The CDR3 covers 13 residues. The germline CDR1 and CDR2 sequences are SNHLY and FYNNEI. Trimming pared 4 bases from V and 5 bases from J, leaving 8 bases between. Written as DNA, the CDR3 is TGTGCCAGCAGTGTCGAGCAGACCGGGGAGCTGTTTTTT. It translates to CASSVEQTGELFF. Looking up the rest from reference TRBV2 and TRBJ2-2 gives the full variable domain: EPEVTQTPSHQVTQMGQEVILRCVPISNHLYFYWYRQILGQKVEFLVSFYNNEISEKSEIFDDQFSVERPDGSNFTLKIRSTKLEDSAMYFCASSVEQTGELFFGEGSRLTVL.

The sample holds many counts of this clonotype. The V and J genes are TRBV6-2 or TRBV6-3 and TRBJ1-1; the D is unclear. CDR1 is MNHEY and CDR2 is SVGEGT in the germline V gene. V lost 6 bases, J lost 0 bases, and 20 bases lay in between. This CDR3 has 17 amino acids. CDR3 sequence reads: CASRARAGIGMNTEAFF. The CDR3 bases are TGTGCCAGCAGGGCTCGGGCAGGTATCGGGATGAACACTGAAGCTTTCTTT.

On this clonotype: This may be a read error, as it is one base from a much larger clone. The chain is built from TRBV20-1 and TRBJ1-1; TRBD1 agrees at 9 bases. V shed 0 bases, J shed 5 bases, and the junction held 7 bases outside the gene matches. Germline CDR1 DFQATT, CDR2 SNEGSKA (reference sequence). The CDR3 has 15 residues. CDR3 sequence reads: CSAREGYRGPTEAFF. The CDR3 DNA sequence: TGCAGTGCTAGAGAGGGTTACAGGGGGCCTACTGAAGCTTTCTTT.

This clonotype has a count of ten or more. The chain couples TRBV28 to TRBJ1-5; D is possibly TRBD1 (5 bases). The V gene's germline CDR1 is MDHEN and CDR2 SYDVKM. The CDR3 runs to 13 residues. Trimming pared 4 bases from V and 5 bases from J, leaving 9 bases between. DNA of the CDR3: TGTGCCAGCAGTTCAGGGACGTATCAGCCCCAGCATTTT. Amino acid sequence: CASSSGTYQPQHF. The full variable domain, its missing parts supplied by reference TRBV28 and TRBJ1-5, is DVKVTQSSRYLVKRTGEKVFLECVQDMDHENMFWYRQDPGLGLRLIYFSYDVKMKEKGDIPEGYSVSREKKERFSLILESASTNQTSMYLCASSSGTYQPQHFGDGTRLSIL.

On this clonotype itself: With a much larger clone just one base away, this may be a read error. The chain is built from TRBV6-1 and TRBJ2-7; D call uncertain. CDR1 is MNHNS and CDR2 is SASEGT in the germline V gene. This CDR3 is built from 14 residues. Trimming took off 4 bases at V and 2 bases at J, with 12 bases between the two ends. In DNA form, the CDR3 reads TGTGCCAGCAGTGGTCCTTGGAGCCCCTACGAGCAGTACTTC. Amino acid sequence: CASSGPWSPYEQYF.

In this sample, this clonotype turned up many times. The chain has TRBV12-3 or TRBV12-4 and TRBJ2-7; tentatively, D is TRBD1 or TRBD2 (5 bases each). V was cut by 5 bases and J by 5 bases, with 13 bases left in between. The CDR3 spans 13 residues. The CDR3: CASSPSGTHEQYF. Written as DNA, the CDR3 is TGTGCCAGCAGTCCTTCAGGGACCCACGAGCAGTACTTC.

This clonotype turned up a few times. This rearrangement joins TRBV27 to TRBJ1-6; D unresolved. The germline V gene encodes CDR1 MNHEY and CDR2 SMNVEV (reference sequence). Trimming shortened V by 10 bases and J by 7 bases, and 17 bases separated the two germline ends. CDR3 length equals 14 residues. This CDR3 is CATHKAKGNSPLHF. The DNA for the CDR3 is TGTGCCACCCACAAAGCTAAAGGGAATTCACCCCTCCACTTT.

This clonotype was detected ten times or more. V usage is TRBV7-2 and J usage is TRBJ2-4; D is possibly TRBD1 or TRBD2 (5 bases each). The CDR3 runs 14 residues. Germline lookup yields CDR1 SGHTA and CDR2 FQGNSA. Trimming shortened V by 4 bases and J by 14 bases, and 21 bases separated the two germline ends. CDR3 region: CASSYLVRGMTKYF. The CDR3 DNA reads as TGTGCCAGCAGCTACTTGGTGAGGGGAATGACTAAGTACTTC.

This clonotype has at least ten counts. J is TRBJ1-1 and V is TRBV7-2; D may be TRBD1 (5 bases). The CDR3 extends over 17 amino acids. Germline CDR1 SGHTA, CDR2 FQGNSA. V was clipped by 0 bases and J by 4 bases, with 18 bases between them. CDR3 sequence: CASSLASGRGWATEAFF. The CDR3 DNA follows: TGTGCCAGCAGCTTAGCTTCAGGGAGAGGATGGGCCACTGAAGCTTTCTTT.